Sequencing of this TCR beta chain was carried out in a study of blood T cell repertoires in COVID-19. Across the study: T cells, B-cell-depleted T cells, or PBMCs provided the cDNA or gDNA that served as material.

The V and J ends lost 10 bases and 6 bases, in that order; junction bases with no gene match: 5. Per the germline V gene, CDR1 is WSHSY and CDR2 is SAAADI. The length of the CDR3 is 14 residues. Original processing notes: Reference gene primers were amplified, and this amplification served to estimate nucleated cell counts. Measured with immunoSEQ multiplex PCR; TCRdb has only the in-frame clones, and not every one. Clonal size and the V and J genes are those of that table, whereas D and trimming came from the DNA. The data contain about 27,000 clones, roughly four fifths of them singletons. This TCR derives from an elderly woman with acute or convalescent COVID-19. This chain connects TRBV10-2 to TRBJ2-2; 13 bases fit TRBD2. Sequencing was done on a sample of peripheral blood. CDR3 residues: CATRTSGSAGELFF. DNA of the CDR3: TGCGCCACCAGGACTAGCGGGAGCGCCGGGGAGCTGTTTTTT.